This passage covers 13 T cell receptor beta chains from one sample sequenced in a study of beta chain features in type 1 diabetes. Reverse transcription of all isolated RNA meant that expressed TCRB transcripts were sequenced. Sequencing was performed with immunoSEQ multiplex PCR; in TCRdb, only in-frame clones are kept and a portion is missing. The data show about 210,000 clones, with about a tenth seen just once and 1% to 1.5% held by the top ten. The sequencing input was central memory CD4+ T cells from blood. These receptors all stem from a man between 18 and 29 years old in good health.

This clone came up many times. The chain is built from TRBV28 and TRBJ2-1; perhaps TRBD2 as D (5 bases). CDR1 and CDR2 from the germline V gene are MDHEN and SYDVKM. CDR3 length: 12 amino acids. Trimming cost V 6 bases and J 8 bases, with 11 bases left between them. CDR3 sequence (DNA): TGTGCCAGCAGCTCAACTAGAGATGAGCAGTTCTTC. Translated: CASSSTRDEQFF. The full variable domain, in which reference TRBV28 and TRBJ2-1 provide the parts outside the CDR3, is DVKVTQSSRYLVKRTGEKVFLECVQDMDHENMFWYRQDPGLGLRLIYFSYDVKMKEKGDIPEGYSVSREKKERFSLILESASTNQTSMYLCASSSTRDEQFFGPGTRLTVL.

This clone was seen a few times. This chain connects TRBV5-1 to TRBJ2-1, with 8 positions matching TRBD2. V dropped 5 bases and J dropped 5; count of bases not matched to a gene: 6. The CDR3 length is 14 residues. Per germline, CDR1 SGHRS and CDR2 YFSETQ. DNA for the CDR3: TGCGCCAGCAGACCTAGCGGGCCCGACAATGAGCAGTTCTTC. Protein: CASRPSGPDNEQFF.

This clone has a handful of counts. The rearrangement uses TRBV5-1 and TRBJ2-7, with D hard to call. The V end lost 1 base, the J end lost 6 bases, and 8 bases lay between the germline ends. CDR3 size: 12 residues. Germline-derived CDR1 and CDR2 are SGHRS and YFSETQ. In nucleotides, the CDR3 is TGCGCCAGCAGCTTGCCAGCAGCCGAGCAGTACTTC. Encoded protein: CASSLPAAEQYF. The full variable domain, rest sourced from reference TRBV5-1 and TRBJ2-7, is KAGVTQTPRYLIKTRGQQVTLSCSPISGHRSVSWYQQTPGQGLQFLFEYFSETQRNKGNFPGRFSGRQFSNSRSEMNVSTLELGDSALYLCASSLPAAEQYFGPGTRLTVT.

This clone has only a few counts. Here the CDR3 reads CAWGGRARQYF. CDR3 DNA: TGTGCCTGGGGTGGCAGGGCACGTCAGTACTTC. The rearrangement joins TRBV30 to TRBJ2-7; D perhaps matches TRBD1 (5 bases). The V gene lost 5 bases and the J gene lost 10 bases, with 15 bases spanning the gap. Germline V CDR1 and CDR2: GTSNPN, SVGIG (reference sequence). This CDR3 is built from 11 residues.

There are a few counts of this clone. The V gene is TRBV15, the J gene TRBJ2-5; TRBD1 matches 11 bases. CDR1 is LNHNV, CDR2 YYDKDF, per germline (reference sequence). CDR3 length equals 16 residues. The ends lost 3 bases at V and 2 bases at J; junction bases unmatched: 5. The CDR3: CATSRTGTGGQETQYF. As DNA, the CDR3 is TGTGCCACCAGCAGGACCGGGACAGGGGGACAAGAGACCCAGTACTTC.

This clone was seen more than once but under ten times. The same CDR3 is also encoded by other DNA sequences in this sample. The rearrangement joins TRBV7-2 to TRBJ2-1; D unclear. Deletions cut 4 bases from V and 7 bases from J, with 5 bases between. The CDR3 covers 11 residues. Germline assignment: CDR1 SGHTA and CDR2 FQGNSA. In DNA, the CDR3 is TGTGCCAGCAGCTCTTTTAATGAGCAGTTCTTC. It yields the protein CASSSFNEQFF.

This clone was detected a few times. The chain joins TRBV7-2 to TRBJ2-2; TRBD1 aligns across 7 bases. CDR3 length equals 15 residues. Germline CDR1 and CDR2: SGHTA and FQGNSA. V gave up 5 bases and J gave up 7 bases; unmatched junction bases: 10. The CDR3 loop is CASSPQGGRSGELFF. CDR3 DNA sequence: TGTGCCAGCAGCCCCCAAGGGGGCCGGAGCGGGGAGCTGTTTTTT.

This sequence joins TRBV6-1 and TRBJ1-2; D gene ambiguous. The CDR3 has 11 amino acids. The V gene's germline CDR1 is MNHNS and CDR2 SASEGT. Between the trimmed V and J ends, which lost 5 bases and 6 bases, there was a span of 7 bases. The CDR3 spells CASSQWDGYTF. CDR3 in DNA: TGTGCCAGCAGTCAGTGGGATGGCTACACCTTC.

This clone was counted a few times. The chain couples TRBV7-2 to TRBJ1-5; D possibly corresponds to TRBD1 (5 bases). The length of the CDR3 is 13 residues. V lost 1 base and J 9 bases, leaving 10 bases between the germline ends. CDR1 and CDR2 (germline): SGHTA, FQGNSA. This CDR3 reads CASSLEVRGPQHF. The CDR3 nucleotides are TGTGCCAGCAGCTTAGAAGTGAGGGGGCCCCAGCATTTT.

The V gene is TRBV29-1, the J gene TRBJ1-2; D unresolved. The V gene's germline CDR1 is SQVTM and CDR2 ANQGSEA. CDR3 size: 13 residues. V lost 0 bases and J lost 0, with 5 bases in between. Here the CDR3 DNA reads TGCAGCGTTGAAGAGGGAACTAACTATGGCTACACCTTC. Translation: CSVEEGTNYGYTF.

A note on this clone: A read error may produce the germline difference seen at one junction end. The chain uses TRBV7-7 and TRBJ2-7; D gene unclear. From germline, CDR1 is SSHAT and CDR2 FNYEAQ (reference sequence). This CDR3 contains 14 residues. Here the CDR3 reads CASSSRLNSYEQYF. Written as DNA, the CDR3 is TGTGCTAGCAGCTCCCGGTTGAATTCCTACGAGCAGTACTTC.

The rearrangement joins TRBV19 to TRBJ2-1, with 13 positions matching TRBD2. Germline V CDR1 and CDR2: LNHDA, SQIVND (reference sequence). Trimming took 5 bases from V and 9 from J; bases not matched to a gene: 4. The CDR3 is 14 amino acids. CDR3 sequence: CASSALAGGAEQFF. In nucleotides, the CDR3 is TGTGCCAGTAGTGCACTAGCGGGAGGGGCTGAGCAGTTCTTC. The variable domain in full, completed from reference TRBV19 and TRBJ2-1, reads DGGITQSPKYLFRKEGQNVTLSCEQNLNHDAMYWYRQDPGQGLRLIYYSQIVNDFQKGDIAEGYSVSREKKESFPLTVTSAQKNPTAFYLCASSALAGGAEQFFGPGTRLTVL.

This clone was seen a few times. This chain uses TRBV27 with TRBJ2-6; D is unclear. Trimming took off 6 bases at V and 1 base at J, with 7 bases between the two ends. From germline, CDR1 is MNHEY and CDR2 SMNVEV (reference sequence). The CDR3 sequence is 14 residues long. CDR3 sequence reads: CASRDMSGANVLTF. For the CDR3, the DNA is TGTGCCAGCAGGGATATGTCTGGGGCCAACGTCCTGACTTTC.